The sequence of this T cell receptor beta chain was determined in a study of T cells expressing NK-cell markers. Study details: The eight sequenced donors comprised seven who were HCMV-seropositive and one who was seronegative. Overall study findings and caveats: Evidence did not settle whether expanded NKG2C+ T cell clones targeted HCMV.

What made the TCR beta cDNA was 5'RACE template switching with UMIs. TCRdb re-analyzed the 5' RACE reads; it lists each CDR3 protein once, without DNA. The sample's table shows approximately 440,000 distinct CDR3 sequences. The CDR3 has 13 residues. In germline, CDR1 is KGHSH, CDR2 LQKENI. With respect to this clonotype: What it recognizes is unknown.

The sample was blood T cells: a sorted CD56 or NKG2C T cell subset, CD4+ or CD8+ T cells, or bulk PBMC T cells (not recorded which). The rearrangement joins TRBV18 to TRBJ2-7; no DNA is available, so the TRBD2 call from TCRdb remains unchecked. The sequence came from a woman between 45 and 65 years old in good health. This chain's CDR3 is CASSLRDGDEQYF.